One and the same sample provided the 5 T cell receptor beta chains below, sequenced in a study of blood T cell repertoires in COVID-19. Here immunoSEQ multiplex PCR was the method, and the copy in TCRdb shows in-frame clones only, minus some. Here the sample spans 200,000 to 300,000 clones, roughly four fifths being singletons. The sample was peripheral blood. All receptors come from a woman older than 75 with COVID-19, enrolled during active disease.

A few counts support this clone. J is TRBJ1-2 and V is TRBV27, with 9 bases aligning to TRBD1. V shed 5 bases and J 9 bases; nucleotides not matched to a gene: 7. CDR1 and CDR2 from the germline V gene are MNHEY and SMNVEV (reference sequence). There are 13 residues in the CDR3. CDR3: CASSIGTGKSYTF. The CDR3 DNA reads as TGTGCCAGCAGTATCGGGACAGGGAAGAGCTACACCTTC.

V is TRBV29-1 and J is TRBJ1-2; 7 bases are a match to TRBD1. V trimming: 6 bases; J trimming: 3 bases; junction bases outside the gene matches: 7. The CDR3 sequence is 13 residues long. Per germline, CDR1 SQVTM and CDR2 ANQGSEA. The CDR3 is CSVTPTGYYGYTF. In DNA form, the CDR3 reads TGCAGCGTCACCCCGACAGGGTACTATGGCTACACCTTC.

CDR3 residues: CASSLARTYEQYF. The CDR3 DNA reads TGTGCCAGCAGCTTAGCGCGAACCTACGAGCAGTACTTC. The chain recombines TRBV7-2 with TRBJ2-7, with D unresolved. Trimming took 0 bases from V and 2 from J, leaving 5 bases between them. Germline lookup yields CDR1 SGHTA and CDR2 FQGNSA. The CDR3 is 13 amino acids.

The rearrangement joins TRBV28 to TRBJ2-4; maybe TRBD2 (6 bases). The CDR3 runs 14 residues. Trimming removed 5 bases at V and 0 bases at J, with 8 bases between. Per germline, CDR1 MDHEN and CDR2 SYDVKM. CDR3 residues: CASSRSGAKNIQYF. The CDR3 DNA reads TGTGCCAGCAGTCGTAGCGGAGCCAAAAACATTCAGTACTTC.

In its sample, this clone was seen a few times. The CDR3 sequence is CASSQTGTGIGGYTF. CDR3 in DNA: TGTGCCAGCAGCCAGACCGGGACAGGGATTGGGGGCTACACCTTC. V is TRBV9 and J is TRBJ1-2, with 9 positions matching TRBD1. Germline CDR1 and CDR2: SGDLS and YYNGEE. CDR3 length: 15 residues. V trimming: 4 bases; J trimming: 8 bases; junction bases outside the gene matches: 12.